The entry below describes one T cell receptor (beta chain). Its antigen is not yet known. Base quality data are lacking; no much larger clone is found one base away. The trial excluded patients who had a history of autoimmune disease or who were on systemic immunosuppression. Peripheral blood for TCR sequencing was drawn from every dose cohort at baseline, at cycle 4 day 1 and at cycle 7 day 1. The samples were taken from a phase I, first-in-human, multicenter, open-label dose-escalation trial of ivuxolimab. Adults with locally advanced or metastatic head and neck squamous cell, hepatocellular, melanoma or renal cell carcinoma were enrolled in the trial. Before TCR sequencing, CD4+ and CD8+ T cells were separately sorted from peripheral blood. This specimen comes from a study of OX40 agonist ivuxolimab in advanced cancers. Broadly, across the study: Ivuxolimab was a fully human IgG2 agonistic monoclonal antibody targeting the costimulatory receptor OX40 (CD134). Intravenous ivuxolimab was administered to patients every 2 weeks at six dose levels: 0.01, 0.1, 0.3, 1.5, 3 and 10 mg/kg. Of the approximately 54 dose-escalation patients, hepatocellular carcinoma was present in approximately 20, melanoma in some 15, renal cell carcinoma in 9 and head and neck cancer in 9. In the dose-escalation cohort, roughly 80% of patients were male, and the mean age was around 60 years, with a range of about 23 to 85. Prior anti-PD-1, anti-PD-L1 or anti-CTLA-4 therapy was permitted, and roughly two fifths of dose-escalation patients had received checkpoint inhibitors. Three dose-escalation patients achieved partial responses, one with hepatocellular carcinoma and two with cutaneous melanoma. Peripheral TCRbeta sequencing was intended to test whether TCR sequence diversity was altered and clonal T-cell expansion was caused by ivuxolimab. The paper describes the monotherapy dose-escalation part (N ≈ 51 patients) of the phase I trial of ivuxolimab. The full study reports these points: In the 0.1-3.0 mg/kg groups, partial responders had among the lowest normalized peripheral clonal expansion, particularly in CD8+ T cells. Low levels of normalized T-cell clonal expansion were also shown by some nonresponding patients. At doses of 0.1 to 3.0 mg/kg, clonal expansion of both CD4+ and CD8+ T cells in blood was seen between baseline and week 6. Which antigens the clonally expanded peripheral T cells were specific for was not determined. On average, CD8+ T cells showed more expanded clones than CD4+ T cells after ivuxolimab.

To sequence the TCRbeta CDR3 region, genomic DNA was isolated from the sorted cells. The immunoSEQ Assay was used for sequencing of TCRbeta CDR3 regions. TCRdb carries this immuneACCESS record with in-frame sequences only. Its versions omit some clonotypes, under half of them owing to an unresolved V gene in the studies checked, with the rest unexplained. Within this sample are about 80,000 clones, with roughly 91% of them counted one time only. The ten largest account for about 0.45% of the sample. CDR1 and CDR2 are drawn from the germline V gene: SGHRS, YFSETQ. The CDR3 has 13 amino acids, counting the end cysteine and phenylalanine. Of the read, only the CDR3 DNA is kept; its 39 bases are in frame from base 1. V drops 4 bases and J drops 5 bases, leaving 12 bases in between.

Sequencing was performed on CD4+ or CD8+ T cells sorted from blood, taken in a trial of the OX40 agonist ivuxolimab. This TCR was recovered from an adult with an advanced solid tumor such as melanoma, head and neck, liver or kidney cancer. The chain was built from TRBV5-1 and TRBJ1-2; TRBD1 is possibly the D segment (5 matching bases). The CDR3 has the sequence CASSMTEGYGYTF. The bases are TGCGCCAGCAGCATGACGGAGGGGTATGGCTACACCTTC.